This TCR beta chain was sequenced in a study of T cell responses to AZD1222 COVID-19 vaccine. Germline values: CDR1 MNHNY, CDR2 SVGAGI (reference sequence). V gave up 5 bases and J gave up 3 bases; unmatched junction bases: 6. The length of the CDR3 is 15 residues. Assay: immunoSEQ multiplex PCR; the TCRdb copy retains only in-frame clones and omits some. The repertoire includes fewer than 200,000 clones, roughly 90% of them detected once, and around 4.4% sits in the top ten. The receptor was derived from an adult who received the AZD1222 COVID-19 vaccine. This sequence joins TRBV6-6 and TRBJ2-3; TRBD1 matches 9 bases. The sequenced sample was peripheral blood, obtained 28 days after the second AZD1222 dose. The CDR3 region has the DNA TGTGCCAGCAGTGCCGGGACAGGGTTGACAGATACGCAGTATTTT. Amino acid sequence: CASSAGTGLTDTQYF.